One sample yielded the 8 T cell receptor beta chains listed below, sequenced in a study of blood T cell repertoires in COVID-19. Assay used: immunoSEQ multiplex PCR; TCRdb lists only in-frame clones, some missing. The table has 200,000 to 250,000 clones, 80% to 85% seen once. Sequencing was done on a sample of PBMCs or T cells enriched from blood (not recorded which). The receptors originated from a woman between 40 and 55 years old who had recovered from COVID-19.

The chain links TRBV10-2 to TRBJ2-1; 7 nucleotides match TRBD2. The ends lost 6 bases at V and 6 bases at J; junction bases unmatched: 11. This CDR3 comprises 15 residues. Germline V lookup: CDR1 WSHSY, CDR2 SAAADI. The CDR3 loop is CASRPKRDGFNEQFF. DNA of the CDR3: TGCGCCAGCAGACCAAAGCGGGATGGTTTCAATGAGCAGTTCTTC.

This sequence joins TRBV19 and TRBJ1-1, with D unresolved. The CDR3 is 15 residues long. The V end was cut by 3 bases, the J end by 5 bases, with 16 bases between. In germline, CDR1 is LNHDA, CDR2 SQIVND (reference sequence). In nucleotides, the CDR3 is TGTGCCAGTAGTATCGTGAGGGTCGGGGAAACTGAAGCTTTCTTT. Its translation is CASSIVRVGETEAFF.

This clone has a handful of counts. The chain couples TRBV7-2 to TRBJ2-2, with 7 positions matching TRBD1. The germline CDR1 and CDR2 sequences are SGHTA and FQGNSA. CDR3 length equals 12 residues. The V gene end was trimmed by 11 bases and the J gene end by 3 bases; junction bases not matched to a gene: 3. CDR3 region: CAGTGDTGELFF. The CDR3 region has the DNA TGTGCCGGAACAGGGGACACCGGGGAGCTGTTTTTT.

In nucleotides, the CDR3 is TGTGCCAGTCAGGGGGATACCTCGGCCGGGGAGCTGTTTTTT. Amino acid sequence: CASQGDTSAGELFF. This rearrangement joins TRBV2 to TRBJ2-2, with TRBD1 identical over 7 bases. This CDR3 is 14 amino acids long. Per the germline V gene, CDR1 is SNHLY and CDR2 is FYNNEI. Trimming at V came to 9 bases and at J to 6 bases, leaving 10 bases not matched to a gene.

This chain joins TRBV29-1 and TRBJ1-2; TRBD1 aligns across 9 bases. This CDR3 has 13 residues. V lost 8 bases, J lost 3 bases, and 7 bases stayed unmatched. Germline values: CDR1 SQVTM, CDR2 ANQGSEA. The CDR3 DNA follows: TGCAGCTCCTTGACAGGGGGGGACTATGGCTACACCTTC. It is translated as CSSLTGGDYGYTF.

This clone showed up just a few times. The gene calls are TRBV2 and TRBJ1-1, with TRBD1 matching over 8 bases. V lost 6 bases, J lost 5 bases, and 5 bases stayed unmatched. The CDR3 is 13 amino acids. Germline lookup yields CDR1 SNHLY and CDR2 FYNNEI. The CDR3 sequence: CASRTGVWTEAFF. For the CDR3, the DNA is TGTGCCAGCAGGACAGGGGTGTGGACTGAAGCTTTCTTT.

This clone has only one observation. The CDR3 region has the DNA TGTGCCAGTAGTTTGATGCAGGGAACTGGAAACACCATATATTTT. Translating gives CASSLMQGTGNTIYF. The J gene is TRBJ1-3, the V gene TRBV19; D perhaps matches TRBD1 (5 bases). This CDR3 has 15 residues. The germline V and J ends were trimmed by 5 bases and 2 bases, with 13 bases remaining between them. Looked up from germline, CDR1 is LNHDA and CDR2 is SQIVND (reference sequence). Supplemented by reference TRBV19 and TRBJ1-3, the full variable domain reads DGGITQSPKYLFRKEGQNVTLSCEQNLNHDAMYWYRQDPGQGLRLIYYSQIVNDFQKGDIAEGYSVSREKKESFPLTVTSAQKNPTAFYLCASSLMQGTGNTIYFGEGSWLTVV.

The chain is built from TRBV30 and TRBJ2-1; 8 nucleotides match TRBD2. Germline CDR1 and CDR2: GTSNPN and SVGIG (reference sequence). V shed 0 bases, J shed 7 bases, and the junction held 20 bases outside the gene matches. The CDR3 consists of 19 residues. The CDR3 reads CAWSVVGVSSGSDRNEQFF. The CDR3 DNA follows: TGTGCCTGGAGTGTAGTAGGGGTCTCGAGCGGGAGCGACAGGAATGAGCAGTTCTTC. Full variable domain (missing parts from reference TRBV30 and TRBJ2-1): SQTIHQWPATLVQPVGSPLSLECTVEGTSNPNLYWYRQAAGRGLQLLFYSVGIGQISSEVPQNLSASRPQDRQFILSSKKLLLSDSGFYLCAWSVVGVSSGSDRNEQFFGPGTRLTVL.